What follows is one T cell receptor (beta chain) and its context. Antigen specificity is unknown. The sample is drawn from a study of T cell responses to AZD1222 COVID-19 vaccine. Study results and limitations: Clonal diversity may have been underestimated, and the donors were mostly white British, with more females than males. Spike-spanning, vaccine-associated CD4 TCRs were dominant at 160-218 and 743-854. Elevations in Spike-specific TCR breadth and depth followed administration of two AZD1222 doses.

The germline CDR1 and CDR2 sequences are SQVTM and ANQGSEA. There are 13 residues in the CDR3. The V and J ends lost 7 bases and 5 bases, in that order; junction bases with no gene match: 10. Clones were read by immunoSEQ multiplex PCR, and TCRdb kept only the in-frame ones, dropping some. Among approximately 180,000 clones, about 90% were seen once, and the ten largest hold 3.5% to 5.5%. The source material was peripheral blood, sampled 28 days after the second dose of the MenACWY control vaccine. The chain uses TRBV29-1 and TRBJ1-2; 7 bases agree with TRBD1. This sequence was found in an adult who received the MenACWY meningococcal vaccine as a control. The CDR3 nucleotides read TGCAGCGCGTCTACAGGGGCAGGATATGGCTACACCTTC. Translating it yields CSASTGAGYGYTF.